The rows below give T cell receptor beta chains drawn from one sample of a study of cytomegalovirus exposure and HLA in healthy donors. The data were produced by immunoSEQ multiplex PCR, yet TCRdb's version contains in-frame clones alone and is incomplete. The table shows roughly 200,000 clones, with around four fifths occurring only once. Material for sequencing was PBMCs. Receptor source: a woman aged 40 to 55 in good health and CMV-seronegative. Both conserved end residues are part of each CDR3. The D gene is left open where the match is weak. Clone size is not always given. Where it is, it says once, few, many or a class for expanded clones.

d_call j_call clone_size v_call cdr3_aa cdr3_nt
. TRBJ2-7 . TRBV10-1 CASSVVDRGEQYF TGCGCCAGCAGTGTGGTGGATAGGGGCGAGCAGTACTTC
. TRBJ2-7 . TRBV27 CASSLGANYEQYF TGTGCCAGCAGTTTGGGGGCCAACTACGAGCAGTACTTC
TRBD1 TRBJ2-7 . TRBV7-6 CASSPGDRDHEQYF TGTGCCAGCAGCCCGGGGGACAGGGACCACGAGCAGTACTTC
TRBD1 TRBJ1-2 . TRBV18 CASSPTTGTGTYGYTF TGTGCCAGCTCACCAACCACCGGGACAGGGACCTATGGCTACACCTTC
. TRBJ2-2 . TRBV15 CATSAELRGGGNGELFF TGTGCCACCAGCGCCGAGCTACGAGGGGGGGGGAACGGGGAGCTGTTTTTT
TRBD1 TRBJ2-7 . TRBV5-4 CASSPGTGGNNEQYF TGTGCCAGCAGCCCGGGGACAGGGGGCAACAACGAGCAGTACTTC
. TRBJ2-2 few TRBV7-2 CASSLVGIRSTGELFF TGTGCCAGCAGCTTAGTTGGCATCCGAAGCACCGGGGAGCTGTTTTTT
. TRBJ2-1 . TRBV4-2 CASSQAGESDEQFF TGTGCCAGCAGCCAAGCGGGAGAGTCGGATGAGCAGTTCTTC
TRBD1 TRBJ1-5 . TRBV7-9 CASSLKGAGQPQHF TGTGCCAGCAGCTTAAAGGGGGCTGGTCAGCCCCAGCATTTT
TRBD1 TRBJ2-5 . TRBV7-2 CASSSQGAGTQYF TGTGCCAGCAGTTCCCAGGGGGCGGGGACCCAGTACTTC
TRBD2 TRBJ2-1 few TRBV6-5 CASSTSGGTYNEQFF TGTGCCAGCAGCACCTCCGGGGGGACCTACAATGAGCAGTTCTTC
TRBD1 TRBJ1-2 . TRBV7-2 CASRPQGSAGYTF TGTGCCAGCAGACCACAGGGGAGTGCGGGCTACACCTTC
. TRBJ2-7 once TRBV2 CASSRRERGEQYF TGTGCCAGCAGCAGGAGGGAGAGGGGCGAGCAGTACTTC
. TRBJ1-1 . TRBV9 CASSTQDMNTEAFF TGTGCCAGCAGCACACAGGACATGAACACTGAAGCTTTCTTT
TRBD1 TRBJ1-1 once TRBV4-1 CASSQPDREPEAFF TGCGCCAGCAGCCAGCCGGACAGGGAACCTGAAGCTTTCTTT
. TRBJ2-1 . TRBV2 CASRMSSYNEQFF TGTGCCAGCAGAATGAGCTCCTACAATGAGCAGTTCTTC
. TRBJ1-4 . TRBV9 CASSVGRGTANEKLFF TGTGCCAGCAGCGTAGGGCGGGGTACGGCTAATGAAAAACTGTTTTTT
. TRBJ1-2 . TRBV6-1 CASSEVWQRSYGYTF TGTGCCAGCAGTGAAGTATGGCAGAGGAGCTATGGCTACACCTTC
. TRBJ2-5 . TRBV6-1 CASSLGGAQETQYF TGTGCCAGCAGCCTAGGAGGTGCCCAAGAGACCCAGTACTTC
. TRBJ1-1 . TRBV15 CATSREGLAGFSKLNAEAFF TGTGCCACCAGCAGAGAAGGTTTAGCAGGGTTCTCCAAACTGAACGCTGAAGCTTTCTTT
TRBD2 TRBJ2-1 . TRBV2 CASSEQGLAGGYNEQFF TGTGCCAGCAGTGAACAGGGACTAGCGGGGGGCTACAATGAGCAGTTCTTC
. TRBJ1-2 once TRBV2 CASSGSLLSYGYTF TGTGCCAGCAGTGGCAGTCTCTTATCCTATGGCTACACCTTC
TRBD1 TRBJ2-2 . TRBV6-1 CASSTDRFQTGELFF TGTGCCAGCAGTACGGACAGGTTTCAGACCGGGGAGCTGTTTTTT
. TRBJ1-4 . TRBV7-9 CASSFGRMGGGNEKLFF TGTGCCAGCAGCTTCGGGAGGATGGGGGGTGGTAATGAAAAACTGTTTTTT
. TRBJ2-7 once TRBV25-1 CASSALGRSVEQYF TGTGCCAGCAGTGCGCTCGGGAGAAGTGTAGAGCAGTACTTC
TRBD1 TRBJ1-2 . TRBV12-5 CASGAMLRGRNYGYTF TGTGCTAGTGGTGCCATGTTGAGGGGGCGCAACTATGGCTACACCTTC
TRBD1 TRBJ1-1 few TRBV19 CASIDRGSTEAFF TGTGCCAGTATTGACAGGGGAAGTACTGAAGCTTTCTTT